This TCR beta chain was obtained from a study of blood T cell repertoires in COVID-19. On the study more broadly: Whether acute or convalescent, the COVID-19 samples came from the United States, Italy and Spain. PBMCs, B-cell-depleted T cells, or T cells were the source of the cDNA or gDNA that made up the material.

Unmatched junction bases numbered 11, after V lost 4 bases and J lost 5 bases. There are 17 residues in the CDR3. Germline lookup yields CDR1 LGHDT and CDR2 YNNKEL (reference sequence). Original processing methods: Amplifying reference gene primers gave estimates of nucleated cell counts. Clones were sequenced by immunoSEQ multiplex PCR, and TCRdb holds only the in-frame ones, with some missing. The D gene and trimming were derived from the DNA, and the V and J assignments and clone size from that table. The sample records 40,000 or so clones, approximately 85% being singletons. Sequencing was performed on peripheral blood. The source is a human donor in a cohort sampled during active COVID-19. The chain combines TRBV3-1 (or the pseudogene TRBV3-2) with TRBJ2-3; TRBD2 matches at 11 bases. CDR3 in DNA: TGTGCCAGCAGCCGGGGTAGCGGGGGGGCCTTTGTAGATACGCAGTATTTT. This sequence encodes CASSRGSGGAFVDTQYF.